Listed below are T cell receptor beta chains from one sample, sequenced in a study of T-cell reconstitution after alpha-beta-depleted transplantation in children. In TCRdb, the PCR reads were re-called with MiXCR into one record per CDR3 protein. Altogether 700,000 to 850,000 distinct CDR3 sequences are present, less than 20% being singletons, with the ten largest covering about 4.6%. The source material was PBMCs, mostly from graft donor cells, sampled 360 days after TCRalphabeta/CD19-depleted stem cell transplant. The receptors were sampled from a male patient aged 10 to 17 who had a stem cell transplant for acute lymphoblastic leukemia, so the T cells may come from the graft donor. CDR3s include the opening cysteine and the closing phenylalanine or tryptophan. A D gene is named only where the DNA matches it firmly. Size values are once, few and many counts, or a class for expanded clones, and some rows have none.

j_gene,abundance,d_gene,v_gene,CDR3aa,CDR3nt
TRBJ2-3,-,TRBD2,TRBV20-1,CSAPRGLAGSTDTQYF,TGCAGTGCACCGAGGGGACTAGCGGGTAGCACAGATACGCAGTATTTT
TRBJ2-7,-,TRBD1,TRBV29-1,CSVELGTGGYEQYF,TGCAGCGTCGAACTAGGGACAGGGGGCTACGAGCAGTACTTC
TRBJ1-2,-,-,TRBV12-3/TRBV12-4,CASSLGDQGYYGYTF,TGTGCCAGCAGTTTAGGGGACCAGGGGTACTATGGCTACACCTTC
TRBJ2-5,few,TRBD2,TRBV7-2,CASSPGTSAWGTQYF,TGTGCCAGCAGCCCCGGGACTAGCGCCTGGGGGACCCAGTACTTC
TRBJ2-1,few,TRBD2,TRBV5-1,CASSGGRGGFNEQFF,TGCGCCAGCAGCGGGGGGAGGGGAGGGTTCAATGAGCAGTTCTTC
TRBJ2-2,few,TRBD2,TRBV5-1,CASSPWTSGRVTGELFF,TGCGCCAGCAGCCCTTGGACTAGCGGGAGGGTCACCGGGGAGCTGTTTTTT
TRBJ1-4,many,-,TRBV7-7,CASSRSLRGEKLFF,TGTGCCAGCAGCCGGTCTCTTAGGGGCGAAAAACTGTTTTTT
TRBJ1-2,many,TRBD1,TRBV29-1,CSVATGGYGYTF,TGCAGCGTTGCAACAGGGGGCTATGGCTACACCTTC
TRBJ1-2,few,TRBD1,TRBV15,CATSSDRGLGGYTF,TGTGCCACCAGCAGTGACAGGGGGCTGGGAGGCTACACCTTC
TRBJ2-6,-,-,TRBV10-3,CAISEPGSRRISSGANVLTF,TGTGCCATCAGTGAACCCGGGTCAAGAAGGATCAGCTCTGGGGCCAACGTCCTGACTTTC
TRBJ1-3,few,-,TRBV12-5,CASGFLESAVRGSGNTIYF,TGTGCTAGTGGTTTTTTGGAAAGTGCGGTCAGGGGATCTGGAAACACCATATATTTT
TRBJ1-1,-,-,TRBV20-1,CSAPPRERGAFF,TGCAGTGCGCCCCCCCGGGAGCGCGGAGCTTTCTTT
TRBJ1-2,-,-,TRBV7-9,CASSFAGIPNYGYTF,TGTGCCAGCAGCTTCGCCGGGATACCCAACTATGGCTACACCTTC
TRBJ2-7,-,-,TRBV5-1,CASSLAGSLSYEQYF,TGCGCCAGCAGCTTGGCGGGGTCACTCTCCTACGAGCAGTACTTC
TRBJ2-2,-,-,TRBV5-1,CASSLGDLNTGELFF,TGCGCCAGCAGCTTGGGCGACTTGAACACCGGGGAGCTGTTTTTT
TRBJ2-3,-,TRBD1,TRBV5-1,CASSLQGAPQYF,TGCGCCAGCAGCTTGCAGGGGGCCCCGCAGTATTTT
TRBJ2-7,many,-,TRBV5-1,CASSLATDYEQYF,TGTGCCAGCAGCTTAGCAACAGACTACGAGCAGTACTTC
TRBJ2-2,-,TRBD2,TRBV20-1,CSAPTTSGSTGELFF,TGCAGTGCTCCGACGACTAGCGGGAGCACCGGGGAGCTGTTTTTT
TRBJ1-2,-,-,TRBV15,CATSRDGWGSKGIYGYTF,TGTGCCACCAGCAGAGATGGGTGGGGAAGTAAGGGAATCTATGGCTACACCTTC
TRBJ2-1,many,TRBD2,TRBV5-4,CASSLDGTRGNEQFF,TGTGCCAGCAGCTTGGACGGGACTAGGGGCAATGAGCAGTTCTTC
TRBJ1-4,once,-,TRBV5-6,CASSPSTTNEKLFF,TGTGCCAGCAGCCCATCCACAACTAATGAAAAACTGTTTTTT
TRBJ2-3,-,-,TRBV24-1,CATSDFNGPDTQYF,TGTGCCACCAGTGATTTCAACGGACCAGATACGCAGTATTTT
TRBJ1-1,few,-,TRBV12-3/TRBV12-4,CASTLRPGVAEAFF,TGTGCCAGCACCCTGCGCCCGGGGGTCGCTGAAGCTTTCTTT
TRBJ1-1,-,-,TRBV5-1,CASSLGIADTEAFF,TGCGCCAGCAGCTTGGGTATTGCGGACACTGAAGCTTTCTTT
TRBJ2-1,many,-,TRBV12-3/TRBV12-4,CASRDQGSYYYNEQFF,TGTGCCAGCAGAGACCAGGGCTCCTACTACTACAATGAGCAGTTCTTC
TRBJ2-1,-,TRBD2,TRBV2,CASSELTSGRVNEQFF,TGTGCCAGCAGTGAACTAACTAGCGGGAGGGTTAATGAGCAGTTCTTC
TRBJ2-2,few,TRBD2,TRBV5-6,CASSLLLAGVFGELFF,TGTGCCAGCAGCTTGCTGCTAGCGGGAGTCTTCGGGGAGCTGTTTTTT
TRBJ2-7,-,-,TRBV20-1,CSAPQGWARGEQYF,TGCAGTGCCCCCCAGGGCTGGGCTCGGGGCGAGCAGTACTTC
TRBJ2-7,-,-,TRBV27,CASSLDPEPPYEQYF,TGTGCCAGCAGTTTAGACCCCGAACCTCCCTACGAGCAGTACTTC
TRBJ2-7,once,TRBD2,TRBV14,CASSPLPGTSGEQYF,TGTGCCAGCAGCCCACTACCTGGGACTAGTGGAGAGCAGTACTTC
TRBJ2-1,few,-,TRBV20-1,CSDHVQRGEQFF,TGCAGTGACCATGTACAACGTGGTGAGCAGTTCTTC
TRBJ2-7,-,TRBD1,TRBV4-1,CASSQPTGGYVYEQYF,TGCGCCAGCAGCCAACCCACAGGGGGATATGTCTACGAGCAGTACTTC
TRBJ2-5,few,TRBD2,TRBV11-2,CASSPTSGRVETQYF,TGTGCCAGCAGCCCGACTAGCGGGAGAGTGGAGACCCAGTACTTC
TRBJ2-1,-,-,TRBV5-1,CASRGQLNEQFF,TGCGCCAGCAGGGGGCAGCTAAATGAGCAGTTCTTC
TRBJ2-5,-,-,TRBV7-9,CASSDHTGIQETQYF,TGTGCCAGCAGCGATCACACAGGGATCCAAGAGACCCAGTACTTC
TRBJ1-1,few,-,TRBV5-1,CASSLNRGGGAEAFF,TGCGCCAGCAGCTTGAACCGCGGCGGGGGCGCGGAAGCTTTCTTT
TRBJ1-1,many,TRBD1,TRBV20-1,CSAPHRGRGPEAFF,TGCAGTGCTCCTCACAGGGGGCGCGGGCCTGAAGCTTTCTTT
TRBJ2-2,few,-,TRBV14,CASSQLRNTGELFF,TGTGCCAGCAGCCAATTAAGAAACACCGGGGAGCTGTTTTTT
TRBJ2-1,-,-,TRBV5-1,CASSLDVSVFNEQFF,TGCGCCAGCAGCTTGGACGTCTCCGTTTTCAATGAGCAGTTCTTC
TRBJ2-1,-,-,TRBV19,CASSIYRPSSYNEQFF,TGTGCCAGTAGTATTTATCGGCCCAGCTCCTACAATGAGCAGTTCTTC
TRBJ2-1,many,TRBD2,TRBV7-9,CASSLAGGRDEQFF,TGTGCCAGCAGCTTAGCGGGAGGGCGCGATGAGCAGTTCTTC
TRBJ2-3,few,-,TRBV29-1,CSVQAGIRTDTQYF,TGCAGCGTTCAGGCTGGGATTCGCACAGATACGCAGTATTTT
TRBJ2-1,many,-,TRBV5-1,CASSLRLALYNEQFF,TGCGCCAGCAGCTTGCGCCTAGCGCTTTACAATGAGCAGTTCTTC
TRBJ2-7,few,TRBD2,TRBV6-2/TRBV6-3,CASRKPSGTTTYEQYF,TGTGCCAGCAGGAAACCGAGCGGGACGACGACCTACGAGCAGTACTTC
TRBJ2-1,few,TRBD2,TRBV2,CASSDVAGAFDEQFF,TGTGCCAGCAGTGATGTGGCGGGAGCTTTCGATGAGCAGTTCTTC
TRBJ2-7,-,TRBD2,TRBV3-1,CASSQRGLAGVAMHF,TGTGCCAGCAGCCAAAGGGGACTAGCGGGAGTGGCGATGCACTTC
TRBJ2-5,few,TRBD2,TRBV4-1,CASSQDWLAVQETQYF,TGCGCCAGCAGCCAAGATTGGCTAGCGGTCCAAGAGACCCAGTACTTC
TRBJ2-2,-,-,TRBV20-1,CSATTNTGELFF,TGCAGTGCTACTACGAACACCGGGGAGCTGTTTTTT
TRBJ2-1,few,-,TRBV7-3,CASSANLNEQFF,TGTGCCAGCAGCGCCAATCTCAATGAGCAGTTCTTC
TRBJ2-2,many,TRBD2,TRBV29-1,CSVGLAGATGELFF,TGCAGCGTTGGTTTAGCGGGAGCTACCGGGGAGCTGTTTTTT
TRBJ1-2,few,TRBD1,TRBV4-1,CASTWGQGSYGYTF,TGCGCCAGCACATGGGGACAGGGCAGCTATGGCTACACCTTC
TRBJ2-7,many,TRBD2,TRBV12-3/TRBV12-4,CASSWGLAKGEQYF,TGTGCCAGCAGTTGGGGACTAGCAAAGGGGGAGCAGTACTTC
TRBJ2-3,few,-,TRBV12-3/TRBV12-4,CAIEPDTQYF,TGTGCCATCGAGCCAGATACGCAGTATTTT
TRBJ1-1,many,-,TRBV29-1,CSVNGGPGSYTEAFF,TGCAGCGTCAATGGGGGGCCCGGCTCCTACACTGAAGCTTTCTTT
TRBJ2-1,-,TRBD2,TRBV14,CASSQDRAGGPLYNEQFF,TGTGCCAGCAGCCAAGATCGGGCGGGAGGGCCCCTTTACAATGAGCAGTTCTTC
TRBJ2-5,few,TRBD1,TRBV18,CASSPMGQGETQYF,TGTGCCAGCTCACCAATGGGACAGGGAGAGACCCAGTACTTC
TRBJ2-1,few,TRBD2,TRBV6-5,CASSYGLAGGYNEQFF,TGTGCCAGCAGTTACGGTCTAGCGGGGGGTTACAATGAGCAGTTCTTC